A single sample gave rise to the 7 T cell receptor beta chains below, sequenced in a study of regulatory T cells in long-lasting Graves disease. The TCR beta library used iRepertoire HTBI primers with Arm-PCR amplification of CDR3. TCRdb passed the multiplex PCR reads through MiXCR, listing each CDR3 protein once. The data contain about 530,000 distinct CDR3 sequences, roughly 15% of them singletons. Time point: newly diagnosed GD, antithyroid drugs for less than 3 months. Construction of the TCR library relied on RNA isolated from PBMCs. These data are also associated with another study on T cells in Graves' hyperthyroidism and ophthalmopathy.

This sample comprised peripheral blood mononuclear cells (PBMCs), obtained at new diagnosis, from a patient treated with antithyroid drugs. These receptors were collected from a woman in her forties or fifties with Graves disease.

This clonotype occurred many times. The chain links TRBV12-3 or TRBV12-4 to TRBJ1-4, with TRBD1 matching 8 bases. The ends lost 6 bases at V and 7 bases at J; junction bases unmatched: 4. This CDR3 region has 13 residues. CDR3 nucleotide sequence: TGTGCCAGCAGCCACAGGGGGGGTGAAAAACTGTTTTTT. Translation gives CASSHRGGEKLFF.

This clonotype appeared a few times. V and J are TRBV10-3 and TRBJ1-2, with D hard to call. Per germline, CDR1 ENHRY and CDR2 SYGVKD. CDR3 length equals 14 residues. V shed 0 bases and J shed 0 bases, with 5 bases lying between them. DNA of the CDR3: TGTGCCATCAGTGAGTCTAACGCTAACTATGGCTACACCTTC. This translates into CAISESNANYGYTF.

Ten or more counts support this clonotype. CDR3 sequence reads: CSARAGRDYGYTF. The DNA for the CDR3 is TGCAGTGCTAGAGCGGGCCGGGACTATGGCTACACCTTC. This sequence joins TRBV20-1 and TRBJ1-2, with D hard to call. The ends were cut back, 1 base at V and 3 bases at J, with 9 bases in the middle. This CDR3 comprises 13 residues. Germline CDR1 and CDR2: DFQATT and SNEGSKA (reference sequence).

This clonotype has a handful of counts. Here the CDR3 reads CASSPRDNYEQYF. The CDR3 DNA follows: TGCGCCAGCAGCCCCCGGGACAACTACGAGCAGTACTTC. The chain employs TRBV5-1 and TRBJ2-7; a possible D gene is TRBD1 (6 bases). Trimming removed 4 bases at V and 3 bases at J, with 11 bases between. CDR1 SGHRS and CDR2 YFSETQ come from the germline V gene. The CDR3 totals 13 residues. The whole variable domain, filled in from reference TRBV5-1 and TRBJ2-7, reads KAGVTQTPRYLIKTRGQQVTLSCSPISGHRSVSWYQQTPGQGLQFLFEYFSETQRNKGNFPGRFSGRQFSNSRSEMNVSTLELGDSALYLCASSPRDNYEQYFGPGTRLTVT.

This clonotype occurred many times. This chain links TRBV7-3 with TRBJ2-3; 10 nucleotides line up with TRBD2. The CDR3 contains 15 residues. Germline V gives CDR1 SGHTA, CDR2 FQGTGA. V was pared by 4 bases and J by 3 bases, with 4 bases of the junction left unmatched. As DNA, the CDR3 is TGTGCCAGCAGCTCCCTAGCGGGGGATACAGATACGCAGTATTTT. The encoded protein is CASSSLAGDTDTQYF.

The sample holds many counts of this clonotype. V and J are TRBV2 and TRBJ2-7, with D possibly matching TRBD2 (5 bases). With 5 bases removed from V and 7 bases from J, the gap between germline ends came to 18 bases. This CDR3 has 14 amino acids. Germline CDR1 reads SNHLY; CDR2 reads FYNNEI. CDR3 loop: CASSPGGWAREQYF. The CDR3 nucleotides are TGTGCCAGCAGTCCCGGAGGATGGGCGAGGGAGCAGTACTTC.

The chain is built from TRBV19 and TRBJ2-7; 8 nucleotides line up with TRBD1. The germline gives CDR1 LNHDA, CDR2 SQIVND (reference sequence). The CDR3 loop spans 15 amino acids. Losses at the gene ends were 3 bases for V and 3 bases for J; bases not matched to a gene: 7. The CDR3 is CASSIGQGEYYEQYF. The CDR3, as DNA: TGTGCCAGTAGTATTGGACAGGGAGAATACTACGAGCAGTACTTC.